This passage covers 10 T cell receptor beta chains from one sample sequenced in a study of blood T cell repertoires in COVID-19. Data came from immunoSEQ multiplex PCR; TCRdb stores just in-frame clones and leaves some out. The sample has 190,000 or so clones, around 87% seen once. What was sequenced was peripheral blood. The receptors were sampled from a man aged 35 to 55 with active or convalescent COVID-19.

CDR3 protein: CAWSTVRQMNTEAFF. The CDR3 DNA follows: TGTGCCTGGAGTACAGTACGACAGATGAACACTGAAGCTTTCTTT. The chain uses TRBV30 and TRBJ1-1, with a weak D call TRBD1 (5 bases). Trimming stripped 2 bases from V and 0 bases from J, with 13 bases between. CDR1 is GTSNPN and CDR2 is SVGIG in the germline V gene (reference sequence). The CDR3 runs to 15 residues.

The gene calls are TRBV30 and TRBJ1-1, with D unresolved. V shed 2 bases and J shed 0 bases, with 10 bases lying between them. The germline gives CDR1 GTSNPN, CDR2 SVGIG (reference sequence). The CDR3 is 14 residues long. CDR3 DNA sequence: TGTGCCTGGAGTCCTAAAGCACTGAACACTGAAGCTTTCTTT. Its translation is CAWSPKALNTEAFF.

The chain is built from TRBV5-4 and TRBJ2-7; D is possibly TRBD1 (7 bases). Looked up from germline, CDR1 is SGHNT and CDR2 is YYREEE (reference sequence). V was trimmed by 3 bases and J by 3 bases, leaving 19 bases between them. The CDR3 covers 16 residues. The CDR3 region has the DNA TGTGCCAGCAGCTCTCTACGCGGGACAGAGAACTACGAGCAGTACTTC. Translated: CASSSLRGTENYEQYF.

This chain links TRBV7-2 with TRBJ1-5; D may be TRBD1 (6 bases). Germline loops: CDR1 SGHTA, CDR2 FQGNSA. V gave up 2 bases and J gave up 7 bases, with 12 bases separating them. The CDR3 totals 14 residues. Here the CDR3 reads CASSLLGGGQPQHF. The CDR3 nucleotides are TGTGCCAGCAGCTTATTAGGGGGTGGGCAGCCCCAGCATTTT.

The chain combines TRBV2 with TRBJ2-7, with D possibly matching TRBD1 (5 bases). The CDR3 contains 12 residues. The germline V and J ends were trimmed by 6 bases and 0 bases, with 6 bases remaining between them. Germline CDR1 and CDR2: SNHLY and FYNNEI. The CDR3: CASRDISYEQYF. The CDR3 nucleotides read TGTGCCAGCAGGGACATCTCCTACGAGCAGTACTTC.

Regarding this clone: The junction differs from germline at one of its ends, possibly a read error. This specimen includes other DNA sequences encoding the same CDR3. The chain is built from TRBV7-3 and TRBJ2-2, with D maybe TRBD2 (6 bases). Germline CDR1 is SGHTA and CDR2 is FQGTGA. This CDR3 contains 15 residues. This CDR3 reads CASSFQAGNTGELFF. CDR3 nucleotides: TGTGCCAGCAGCTTTCAGGCGGGGAACACTGGGGAGCTGTTTTTT. The whole variable domain, filled in from reference TRBV7-3 and TRBJ2-2, reads GAGVSQTPSNKVTEKGKYVELRCDPISGHTALYWYRQSLGQGPEFLIYFQGTGAADDSGLPNDRFFAVRPEGSVSTLKIQRTERGDSAVYLCASSFQAGNTGELFFGEGSRLTVL.

V gene TRBV5-5 combines with J gene TRBJ1-1, with D possibly TRBD1 on 6 matching bases. The germline CDR1 and CDR2 sequences are SGHKS and YYEKEE (reference sequence). V was shortened by 6 bases and J by 4 bases, with 16 bases between the two germline ends. The CDR3 runs to 14 residues. In DNA, the CDR3 is TGTGCCAGCAAAGTTACAGGGTTGGCCACTGAAGCTTTCTTT. Protein: CASKVTGLATEAFF.

This chain joins TRBV4-1 and TRBJ1-2; 11 nucleotides match TRBD1. The germline V gene encodes CDR1 MGHRA and CDR2 YSYEKL. Germline trimming cut 0 bases from V and 2 bases from J; bases unmatched to any gene: 14. This CDR3 is built from 20 residues. This CDR3 reads CASSQDPDSGTGGSNYGYTF. CDR3 nucleotides: TGCGCCAGCAGCCAAGATCCGGACTCCGGGACAGGGGGGTCAAACTATGGCTACACCTTC.

V is TRBV4-1 and J is TRBJ1-6; D remains ambiguous. CDR1 and CDR2 from the germline V gene are MGHRA and YSYEKL. CDR3 length equals 12 residues. With 2 bases removed from V and 7 bases from J, the gap between germline ends came to 3 bases. CDR3 region: CASSQSNSPLHF. The CDR3 coding sequence is TGCGCCAGCAGCCAATCAAATTCACCCCTCCACTTT.

This chain links TRBV14 with TRBJ1-3; D remains unclear. Per the germline V gene, CDR1 is SGHDN and CDR2 is FVKESK. The CDR3 length is 14 residues. Trimming shortened V by 1 base and J by 5 bases, and 9 bases separated the two germline ends. The CDR3 loop is CASSQGARRNTIYF. DNA of the CDR3: TGTGCCAGCAGCCAAGGGGCCCGGCGAAACACCATATATTTT.